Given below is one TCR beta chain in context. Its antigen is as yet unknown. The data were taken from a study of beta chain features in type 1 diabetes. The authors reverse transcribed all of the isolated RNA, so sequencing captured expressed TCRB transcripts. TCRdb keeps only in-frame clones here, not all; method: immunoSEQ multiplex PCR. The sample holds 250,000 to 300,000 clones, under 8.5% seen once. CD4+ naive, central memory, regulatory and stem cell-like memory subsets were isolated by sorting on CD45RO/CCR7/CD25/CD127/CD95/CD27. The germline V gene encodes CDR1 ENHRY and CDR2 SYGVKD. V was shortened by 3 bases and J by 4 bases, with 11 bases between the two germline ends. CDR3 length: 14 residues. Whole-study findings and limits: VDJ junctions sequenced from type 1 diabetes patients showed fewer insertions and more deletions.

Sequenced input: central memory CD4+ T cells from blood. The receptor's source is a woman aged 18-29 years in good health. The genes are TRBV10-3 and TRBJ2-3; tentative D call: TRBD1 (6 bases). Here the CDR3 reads CAISERTAPDTQYF. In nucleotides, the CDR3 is TGTGCCATCAGTGAACGGACAGCCCCAGATACGCAGTATTTT.